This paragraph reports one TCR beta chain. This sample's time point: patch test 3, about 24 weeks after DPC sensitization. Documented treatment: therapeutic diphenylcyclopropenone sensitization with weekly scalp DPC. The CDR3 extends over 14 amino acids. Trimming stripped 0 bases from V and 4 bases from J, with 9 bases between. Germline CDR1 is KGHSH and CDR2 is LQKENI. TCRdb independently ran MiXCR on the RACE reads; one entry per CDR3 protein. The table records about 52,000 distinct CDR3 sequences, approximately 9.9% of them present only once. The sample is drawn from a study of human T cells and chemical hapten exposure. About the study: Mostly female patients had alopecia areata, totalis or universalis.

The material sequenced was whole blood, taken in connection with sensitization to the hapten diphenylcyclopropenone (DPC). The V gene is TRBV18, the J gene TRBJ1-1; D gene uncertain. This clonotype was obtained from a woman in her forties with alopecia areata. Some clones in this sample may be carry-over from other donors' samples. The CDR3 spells CASSPPREGTEAFF. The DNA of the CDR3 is TGTGCCAGCTCACCACCGAGGGAAGGCACTGAAGCTTTCTTT.